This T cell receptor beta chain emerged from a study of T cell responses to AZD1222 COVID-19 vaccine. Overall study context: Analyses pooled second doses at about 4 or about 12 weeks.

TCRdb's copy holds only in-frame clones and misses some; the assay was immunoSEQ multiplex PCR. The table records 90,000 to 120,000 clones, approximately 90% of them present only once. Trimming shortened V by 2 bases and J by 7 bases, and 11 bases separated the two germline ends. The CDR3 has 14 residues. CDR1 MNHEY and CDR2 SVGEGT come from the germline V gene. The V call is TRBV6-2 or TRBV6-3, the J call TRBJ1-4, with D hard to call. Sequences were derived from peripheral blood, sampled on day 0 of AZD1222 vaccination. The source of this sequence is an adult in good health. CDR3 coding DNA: TGTGCCAGCAGTTACGGTGGGATTGGTGAAAAACTGTTTTTT. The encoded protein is CASSYGGIGEKLFF.